Detailed here is one TCR beta chain. These data belong to a study of T cell changes during pregnancy in multiple sclerosis. The assay was immunoSEQ multiplex PCR, and TCRdb's table has in-frame clones only and misses some. The sample yields about 68,000 clones, about 91% seen once. The receptor's source is a female donor in good health, enrolled as a control in a pregnancy study. This specimen consisted of peripheral blood, obtained in the second trimester of pregnancy.

The CDR3 nucleotides read TGTGCCAGCAGTCCACAATACGAGCAGTACTTC. Translation: CASSPQYEQYF. This chain uses TRBV28 with TRBJ2-7, with unresolved D. CDR3 length: 11 amino acids. With 5 bases removed from V and 4 bases from J, the gap between germline ends came to 6 bases. Looked up from germline, CDR1 is MDHEN and CDR2 is SYDVKM.